The clone carrying this T cell receptor (beta chain) was observed many times. The data originate from a study of T cells in Graves' hyperthyroidism and ophthalmopathy. As for the study in general: The blood sample was taken at first diagnosis, before treatment began.

The CDR3 contains 15 residues. The J segment lost 3 bases and the V segment lost 7 bases, leaving 7 bases of the junction unmatched. Germline V gives CDR1 MNHNS, CDR2 SASEGT. Amplified TCR beta CDR3 regions derived from RNA transcripts. An initial round of RT-PCR targeting the TCR CDR3 relied on the HTBI primer set. Using its own MiXCR run on the multiplex PCR reads, TCRdb lists one record per CDR3 protein. The sample carries about 280,000 distinct CDR3 sequences, less than 30% recorded once. The receptor was derived from a man aged 40-49 years with Graves' hyperthyroidism that later progressed to Graves' ophthalmopathy. Sequenced material: blood. The genes are TRBV6-1 and TRBJ2-2, with TRBD2 matching 8 bases. CDR3 amino acids: CASIETGRDTGELFF. CDR3 coding DNA: TGTGCCAGCATTGAGACCGGGAGGGACACCGGGGAGCTGTTTTTT.